The clone carrying this T cell receptor beta chain occurred a few times. Amplification targeted TCR beta CDR3 regions from RNA transcripts. In the first-round RT-PCR of the TCR CDR3, the HTBI primer set was used. TCRdb passed the multiplex PCR reads through MiXCR, listing each CDR3 protein once. The data contain about 740,000 distinct CDR3 sequences, about 14% of them singletons. This specimen belongs to a study of T cells in Graves' hyperthyroidism and ophthalmopathy. Study-wide background: Before any treatment, at initial diagnosis, peripheral blood was collected.

Graves' hyperthyroidism was deemed stable given no ophthalmopathy progression within 18 months. Based on clinical symptoms, serum thyroxine and TRAb, thyroid ultrasound and orbital computed tomography, diagnoses were reached. The CDR3 has 13 amino acids. Trimming pared 3 bases from V and 3 bases from J, leaving 11 bases between. From germline, CDR1 is DFQATT and CDR2 SNEGSKA (reference sequence). The sample was blood. The sequence was obtained from a woman between 18 and 30 years old with Graves' hyperthyroidism. This chain connects TRBV20-1 to TRBJ1-1; perhaps TRBD1 as D (6 bases). CDR3 sequence (DNA): TGCAGTGCTAGTGGGGGGGCGTACACTGAAGCTTTCTTT. Protein: CSASGGAYTEAFF.